This TCR beta chain derives from a study of cytotoxic CD8 clonotypes in ibrutinib-treated CLL. The CDR3 totals 14 residues. Germline V gene sequence: CDR1 SGHTS, CDR2 YDEGEE. Deletions cut 4 bases from V and 10 bases from J, with 18 bases between. This clone was counted only a few times. Data came from immunoSEQ multiplex PCR; TCRdb stores just in-frame clones and leaves some out. Altogether roughly 330,000 clones are present, roughly 70% being singletons, with the ten largest covering about 6.7%. This receptor was obtained from a human donor with chronic lymphocytic leukemia. Source: PBMCs, taken after 36 months of ibrutinib treatment. The chain combines TRBV5-8 with TRBJ1-5, with D tentatively TRBD1 (5 bases). CDR3 residues: CASSGGTHTSPQHF. The CDR3 bases are TGTGCCAGCAGCGGTGGGACCCACACCTCCCCCCAGCATTTT.